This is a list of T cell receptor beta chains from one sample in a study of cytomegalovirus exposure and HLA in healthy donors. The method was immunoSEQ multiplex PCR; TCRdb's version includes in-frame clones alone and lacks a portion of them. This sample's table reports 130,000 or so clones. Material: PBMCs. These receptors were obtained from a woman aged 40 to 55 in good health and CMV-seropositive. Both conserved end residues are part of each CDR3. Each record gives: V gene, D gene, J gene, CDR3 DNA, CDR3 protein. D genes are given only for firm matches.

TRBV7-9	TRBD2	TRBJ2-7	TGTGCCAGCAGCCCAGTAGCGGGAGGAACCGAGCAGTACTTC	CASSPVAGGTEQYF
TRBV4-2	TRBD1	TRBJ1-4	TGTGCCAGCAGCCAGACAGGGACGAGTGAAAAACTGTTTTTT	CASSQTGTSEKLFF
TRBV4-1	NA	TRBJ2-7	TGCGCCAGCAGCCAAGCCGGCGGGTCCTACGAGCAGTACTTC	CASSQAGGSYEQYF
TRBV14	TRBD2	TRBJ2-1	TGTGCCAGCAGCCGGACTAGCGGGACATACAATGAGCAGTTCTTC	CASSRTSGTYNEQFF
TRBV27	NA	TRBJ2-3	TGTGCCAGCACCTACTCAGATACGCAGTATTTT	CASTYSDTQYF
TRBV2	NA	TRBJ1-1	TGTGCCAGCAGTACTAGACCCACTGAAGCTTTCTTT	CASSTRPTEAFF
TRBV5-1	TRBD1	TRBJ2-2	TGCGCCAGCAGCTTTTTACCGCCGGGGACAGGGGGAACCGGGGAGCTGTTTTTT	CASSFLPPGTGGTGELFF
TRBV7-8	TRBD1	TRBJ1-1	TGTGCCAGCAGCTTAGAAAACAGGGGAAACACTGAAGCTTTCTTT	CASSLENRGNTEAFF
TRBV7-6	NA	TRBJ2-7	TGTGCCAGCAGCTTATATACAGGGGGGGTTTCCGGACGGAACGAGCAGTACTTC	CASSLYTGGVSGRNEQYF
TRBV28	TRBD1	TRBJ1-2	TGTGCCAGCAGTCCGGGGACAGGGGGCTATGGCTACACCTTC	CASSPGTGGYGYTF
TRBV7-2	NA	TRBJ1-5	TGTGCCAGCAGCTTAGTTCAGGGGAAACAGCCCCAGCATTTT	CASSLVQGKQPQHF
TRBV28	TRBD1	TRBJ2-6	TGTGCCAGCAGATATACGACAGGGTTCGCTGGGGCCAACGTCCTGACTTTC	CASRYTTGFAGANVLTF
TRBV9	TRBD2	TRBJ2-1	TGTGCCAGCAGCGTAGCCAGCGGGGGATACAATGAGCAGTTCTTC	CASSVASGGYNEQFF
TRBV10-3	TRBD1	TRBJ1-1	TGTGCCATCAGTGAGCTCCAGGGGGCGAACACTGAAGCTTTCTTT	CAISELQGANTEAFF
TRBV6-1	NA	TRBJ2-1	TGTGCCAGCAGTGAAGCGGGCTACTACAATGAGCAGTTCTTC	CASSEAGYYNEQFF
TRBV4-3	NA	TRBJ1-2	TGCGCCAGCAGCCAAGTTAAGTATGGGGCTGGCTACACCTTC	CASSQVKYGAGYTF
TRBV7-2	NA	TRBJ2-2	TGTGCCAGCAGCTTAGCTAGCCTCGGGGAGCTGTTTTTT	CASSLASLGELFF
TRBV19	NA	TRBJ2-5	TGTGCCAGTAGTATTAACGGAGCCATCCAAGAGACCCAGTACTTC	CASSINGAIQETQYF
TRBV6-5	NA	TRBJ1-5	TGTGCCAGCAGCTCCTCGGGATCACAGCCCCAGCATTTT	CASSSSGSQPQHF
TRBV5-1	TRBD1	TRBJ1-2	TGCGCCAGCAGCTTGGCGGCTGACAGGGGAGTTGGCTACACCTTC	CASSLAADRGVGYTF
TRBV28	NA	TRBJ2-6	TGTGCCAGCAGTGTACAGGGCATAAGTTCTGGGGCCAACGTCCTGACTTTC	CASSVQGISSGANVLTF
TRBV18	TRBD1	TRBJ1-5	TGTGCCAGCTCACCTCCGGGACAGGCGGCCAATCAGCCCCAGCATTTT	CASSPPGQAANQPQHF
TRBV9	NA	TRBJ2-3	TGTGCCAGCAGCGGGACAGCCACAGATACGCAGTATTTT	CASSGTATDTQYF
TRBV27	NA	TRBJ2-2	TGTGCCAGCAGTTGGGAAGGGGATAACACCGGGGAGCTGTTTTTT	CASSWEGDNTGELFF
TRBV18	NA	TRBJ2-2	TGTGCCAGCTCACGGAGGGACACCGGGGAGCTGTTTTTT	CASSRRDTGELFF
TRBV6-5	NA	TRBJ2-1	TGTGCCAGCAGTTACTCTCGGCGGGGCTACAATGAGCAGTTCTTC	CASSYSRRGYNEQFF
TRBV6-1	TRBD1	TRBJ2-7	TGTGCCAGCAGTGTGGGTGCCACAGGGAGACAGGGGGTTTACTCCTACGAGCAGTACTTC	CASSVGATGRQGVYSYEQYF
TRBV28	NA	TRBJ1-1	TGTGCCAGCAGCGGAGGGTTTGACACTGAAGCTTTCTTT	CASSGGFDTEAFF
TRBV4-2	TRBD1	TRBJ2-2	TGTGCCAGCAGCCCCCGACAGGGAGCGAACACCGGGGAGCTGTTTTTT	CASSPRQGANTGELFF
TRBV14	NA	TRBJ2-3	TGTGCCAGCAGCCCTCTGGGGGACGGAGGGATAGATACGCAGTATTTT	CASSPLGDGGIDTQYF
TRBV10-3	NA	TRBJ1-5	TGTGCCATCAGTGAAGGCCAGGGCGGCAATCAGCCCCAGCATTTT	CAISEGQGGNQPQHF
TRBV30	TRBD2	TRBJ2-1	TGTGCCTGGAGTTTTGGCGGGAGCAGCAATGAGCAGTTCTTC	CAWSFGGSSNEQFF
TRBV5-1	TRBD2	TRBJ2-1	TGCGCCAGCAGCCTTCAGCGGGAGGCCAATGAGCAGTTCTTC	CASSLQREANEQFF
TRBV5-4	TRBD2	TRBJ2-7	TGTGCCAGCAGCTTGGGGAATCTAGCGGGAGTAACCTACGAGCAGTACTTC	CASSLGNLAGVTYEQYF
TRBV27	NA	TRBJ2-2	TGTGCCAGCTTCGGGGATAATACCGGGGAGCTGTTTTTT	CASFGDNTGELFF
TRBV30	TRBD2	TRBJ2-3	TGTGCCTGGAGCGACTCCCCGGGACTAGCGACAGATACGCAGTATTTT	CAWSDSPGLATDTQYF
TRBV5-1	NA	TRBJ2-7	TGCGCCAGCAGCTTGGGTGGCGGGATAACCTACGAGCAGTACTTC	CASSLGGGITYEQYF
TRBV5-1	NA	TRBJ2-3	TGCGCCAGCAGCTTGACAGGGTCTCGCACAGATACGCAGTATTTT	CASSLTGSRTDTQYF
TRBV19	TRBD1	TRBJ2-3	TGTGCCAGTAGTACTCCGACAGGGGGATCAACAGATACGCAGTATTTT	CASSTPTGGSTDTQYF
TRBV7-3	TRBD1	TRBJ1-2	TGTGCCAGCAGCTTCGGACAGGGTAACGGCTACACCTTC	CASSFGQGNGYTF
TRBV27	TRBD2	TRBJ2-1	TGTGCCAGCAGGTCAGCGGGAGTGAATGAGCAGTTCTTC	CASRSAGVNEQFF
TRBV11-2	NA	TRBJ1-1	TGTGCCAGCAGCTTAGATCCGCGGGCCAGCAAGGCTTTCTTT	CASSLDPRASKAFF
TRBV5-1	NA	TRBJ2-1	TGCGCCAGCAGCACAGATCTAGGGAGTGAGCAGTTCTTC	CASSTDLGSEQFF
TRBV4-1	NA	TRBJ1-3	TGCGCCAGCAGCCAAGAATCGACGGCAGGAGGAAACACCATATATTTT	CASSQESTAGGNTIYF
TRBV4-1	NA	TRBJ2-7	TGCGCCAGCAGCCAGGCCCACGGTCCGGGGACCTACGAGCAGTACTTC	CASSQAHGPGTYEQYF
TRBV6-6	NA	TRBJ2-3	TGTGCCAGCAGGTCCCCGGGACTCCTACCAGATACGCAGTATTTT	CASRSPGLLPDTQYF
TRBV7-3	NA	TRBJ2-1	TGTGCCAGCAGCTTTAGCGGATCTTACAATGAGCAGTTCTTC	CASSFSGSYNEQFF
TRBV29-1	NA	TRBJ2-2	TGCAGCGCCGCGGACACCGGGGAGCTGTTTTTT	CSAADTGELFF
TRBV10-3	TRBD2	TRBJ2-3	TGTGCCATCAGTAAGGGACTAGCGGGAGTATCCCCAGATACGCAGTATTTT	CAISKGLAGVSPDTQYF
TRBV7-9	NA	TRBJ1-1	TGTGCCAGCAGCTCCGGGCGGGGCACTGAAGCTTTCTTT	CASSSGRGTEAFF
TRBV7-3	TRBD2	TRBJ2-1	TGTGCCAGCAGCTTAAGTTCGGGAGGCGGGTACAATGAGCAGTTCTTC	CASSLSSGGGYNEQFF
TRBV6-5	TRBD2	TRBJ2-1	TGTGCCAGCAGTTACCTCGCGGGAGGGGTCAATGAGCAGTTCTTC	CASSYLAGGVNEQFF
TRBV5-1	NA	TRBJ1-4	TGCGCCAGCAGCCCCGGGAGGGGGGATGAAAAACTGTTTTTT	CASSPGRGDEKLFF
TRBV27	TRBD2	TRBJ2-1	TGTGCCAGCAGTTTATCGGGATACGGTATGGGACTAGCGGATTACAATGAGCAGTTCTTC	CASSLSGYGMGLADYNEQFF
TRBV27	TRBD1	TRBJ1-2	TGTGCCAGCAGAAAAACGACAGGGGGCGCCTATGGCTACACCTTC	CASRKTTGGAYGYTF
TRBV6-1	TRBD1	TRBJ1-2	TGTGCCAGCAGTGCAGGGGGCGTAAGCTACACCTTC	CASSAGGVSYTF
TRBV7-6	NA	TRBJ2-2	TGTGCCAGCAGTAGGGACTCCCTGAGGGGGGAGCTGTTTTTT	CASSRDSLRGELFF